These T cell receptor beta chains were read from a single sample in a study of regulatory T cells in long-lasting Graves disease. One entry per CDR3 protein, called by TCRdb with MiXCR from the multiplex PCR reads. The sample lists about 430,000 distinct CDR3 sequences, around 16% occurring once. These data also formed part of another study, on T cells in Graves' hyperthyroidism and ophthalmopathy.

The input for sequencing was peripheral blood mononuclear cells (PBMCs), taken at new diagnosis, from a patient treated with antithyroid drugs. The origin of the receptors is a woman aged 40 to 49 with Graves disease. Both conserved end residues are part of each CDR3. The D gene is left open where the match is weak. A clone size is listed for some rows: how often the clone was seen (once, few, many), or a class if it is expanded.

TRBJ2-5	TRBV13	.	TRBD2	CASSLEAGEDQETQYF	TGTGCCAGCAGCTTAGAAGCGGGAGAGGATCAAGAGACCCAGTACTTC
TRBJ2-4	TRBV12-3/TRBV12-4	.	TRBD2	CASSVGTSGGNIQYF	TGTGCCAGCAGCGTCGGGACTAGCGGGGGAAACATTCAGTACTTC
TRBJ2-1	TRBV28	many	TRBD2	CASSLAGTRVHEQFF	TGTGCCAGCAGTTTAGCCGGGACTAGGGTGCATGAGCAGTTCTTC
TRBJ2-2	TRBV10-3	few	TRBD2	CAITKGLAGGPSNTGELFF	TGTGCCATCACCAAGGGACTAGCGGGAGGGCCTTCGAACACCGGGGAGCTGTTTTTT
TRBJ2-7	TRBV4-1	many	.	CASSQDDGEQYF	TGCGCCAGCAGCCAAGATGATGGCGAGCAGTACTTC
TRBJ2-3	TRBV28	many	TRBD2	CASSYRLAGELDTQYF	TGTGCCAGCAGTTACCGGCTAGCGGGAGAACTGGATACGCAGTATTTT
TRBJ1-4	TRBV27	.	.	CASSPKSPHGEKLFF	TGTGCCAGCAGTCCCAAGAGCCCCCATGGGGAAAAACTGTTTTTT
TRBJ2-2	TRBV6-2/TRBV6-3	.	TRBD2	CASSTPLPRLAVINTGELFF	TGTGCCAGCAGTACCCCACTCCCCCGACTAGCGGTTATAAACACCGGGGAGCTGTTTTTT
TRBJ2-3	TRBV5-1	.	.	CASSLYDGGTDTQYF	TGCGCCAGCAGCTTGTATGATGGCGGCACAGATACGCAGTATTTT
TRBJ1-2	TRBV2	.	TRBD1	CASSRGGARGYTF	TGTGCCAGCAGCAGAGGGGGCGCGAGGGGCTACACCTTC
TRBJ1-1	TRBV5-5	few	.	CASSNGPVNTEAFF	TGTGCCAGCAGCAACGGACCGGTGAACACTGAAGCTTTCTTT
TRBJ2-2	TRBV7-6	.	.	CASSLGEVGELFF	TGTGCCAGCAGCTTAGGGGAAGTCGGGGAGCTGTTTTTT
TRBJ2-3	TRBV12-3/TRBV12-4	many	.	CAIGPLDTQYF	TGTGCCATCGGCCCTCTGGATACGCAGTATTTT
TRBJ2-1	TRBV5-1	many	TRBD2	CASSLGGAGGHEQFF	TGCGCCAGCAGCTTGGGCGGAGCGGGAGGTCATGAGCAGTTCTTC
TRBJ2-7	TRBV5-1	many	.	CASSLGRGQKLAPNYEQYF	TGCGCCAGCAGCTTGGGACGGGGACAGAAACTAGCTCCGAACTACGAGCAGTACTTC
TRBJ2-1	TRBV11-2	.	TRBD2	CASSLDLAGEYNEQFF	TGTGCCAGCAGCTTAGATCTAGCGGGAGAGTACAATGAGCAGTTCTTC
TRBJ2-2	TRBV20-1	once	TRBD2	CSATRAGSNTGELFF	TGCAGTGCTACCCGAGCGGGATCGAACACCGGGGAGCTGTTTTTT
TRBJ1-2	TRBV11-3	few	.	CASSGPVGSDGYTF	TGTGCCAGCAGCGGTCCAGTGGGGAGCGATGGCTACACCTTC
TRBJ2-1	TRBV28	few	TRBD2	CASSLYSSGSMSYNEQFF	TGTGCCAGCAGTTTATATTCTAGCGGGAGTATGTCCTACAATGAGCAGTTCTTC
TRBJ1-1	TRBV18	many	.	CASSPEQAGKAFF	TGTGCCAGCTCACCAGAACAGGCCGGGAAAGCTTTCTTT
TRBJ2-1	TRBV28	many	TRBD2	CASRNGLAGYEQFF	TGTGCCAGCAGGAACGGACTAGCAGGTTATGAGCAGTTCTTC
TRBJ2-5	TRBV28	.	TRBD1	CASSLWTGTGGQETQYF	TGTGCCAGCAGTTTATGGACCGGGACAGGGGGCCAAGAGACCCAGTACTTC
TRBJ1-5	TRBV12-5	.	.	CASGFGHAGTHSNQPQHF	TGTGCTAGTGGTTTCGGACACGCCGGAACCCATAGCAATCAGCCCCAGCATTTT
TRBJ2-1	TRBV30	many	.	CAWSASGHEQFF	TGTGCCTGGAGTGCTTCGGGACATGAGCAGTTCTTC
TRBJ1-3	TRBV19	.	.	CASSMGISGNTIYF	TGTGCCAGTAGTATGGGGATCTCTGGAAACACCATATATTTT
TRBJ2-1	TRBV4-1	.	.	CASSTSRGNSYNEQFF	TGCGCCAGCAGCACCTCCCGGGGAAACTCCTACAATGAGCAGTTCTTC
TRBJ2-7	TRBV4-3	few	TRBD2	CASSQASGSEQYF	TGCGCCAGCAGCCAAGCTAGCGGGAGCGAGCAGTACTTC
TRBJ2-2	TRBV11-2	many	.	CASSGSGSNTGELFF	TGTGCCAGCAGTGGGAGCGGGTCGAACACCGGGGAGCTGTTTTTT
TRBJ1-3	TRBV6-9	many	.	CASSYTGSPGNTIYF	TGTGCCAGCAGTTACACGGGCTCCCCGGGAAACACCATATATTTT
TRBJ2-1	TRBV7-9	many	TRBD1	CASSSSLGQGISNEQFF	TGTGCCAGCAGCTCGTCCTTAGGACAGGGGATTTCAAATGAGCAGTTCTTC
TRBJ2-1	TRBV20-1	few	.	CSARDRPGFGNEQFF	TGCAGTGCCAGAGATCGACCAGGGTTTGGCAATGAGCAGTTCTTC
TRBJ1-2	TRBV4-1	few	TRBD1	CASSPWSGQGQGYTF	TGCGCCAGCAGCCCCTGGTCTGGACAGGGGCAAGGCTACACCTTC
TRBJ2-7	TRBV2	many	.	CASRGGGPYEQYF	TGTGCCAGCAGGGGGGGAGGCCCCTACGAGCAGTACTTC
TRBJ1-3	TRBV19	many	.	CASNPGPRAFSSGNTIYF	TGTGCCAGTAACCCCGGGCCTCGGGCTTTCAGCTCTGGAAACACCATATATTTT
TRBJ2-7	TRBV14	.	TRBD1	CASSQRRTGEQDF	TGTGCCAGCAGCCAAAGGAGGACAGGCGAACAAGACTTC
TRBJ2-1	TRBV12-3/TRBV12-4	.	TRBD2	CASSPSSGVYNEQFF	TGTGCCAGCAGCCCATCTAGCGGGGTTTACAATGAGCAGTTCTTC
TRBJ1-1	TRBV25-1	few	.	CASSLRGYAEAFF	TGTGCCAGCAGTCTCCGGGGTTACGCTGAAGCTTTCTTT
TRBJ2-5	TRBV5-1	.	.	CASSTGLMGAETQYF	TGCGCCAGCAGCACGGGACTCATGGGGGCAGAGACCCAGTACTTC
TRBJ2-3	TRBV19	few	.	CASTDDRHTDTQYF	TGTGCCAGTACCGACGACCGCCACACAGATACGCAGTATTTT
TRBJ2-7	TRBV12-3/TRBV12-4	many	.	CASKSDRSLRDEQYF	TGTGCCAGCAAATCCGACAGGTCTCTTCGGGACGAGCAGTACTTC
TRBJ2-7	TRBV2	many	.	CASRGGYSYEQYF	TGTGCCAGCAGGGGCGGGTACTCCTACGAGCAGTACTTC
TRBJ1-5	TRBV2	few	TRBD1	CASNIDRGDQPQHF	TGTGCCAGCAATATAGACAGGGGCGATCAGCCCCAGCATTTT
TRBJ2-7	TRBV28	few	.	CASTPIGETRYEQYF	TGTGCCAGCACCCCCATTGGGGAGACTCGCTACGAGCAGTACTTC
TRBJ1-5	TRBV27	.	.	CASSPSQVQPQHF	TGTGCCAGCAGTCCCTCCCAAGTACAGCCCCAGCATTTT
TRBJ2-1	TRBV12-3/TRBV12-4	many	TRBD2	CASSLEREGPYNEQFF	TGTGCCAGCAGTTTAGAGCGGGAGGGCCCCTACAATGAGCAGTTCTTC
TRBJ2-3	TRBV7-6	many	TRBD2	CASSIRTPGGTDTQYF	TGTGCCAGCAGCATAAGGACTCCGGGGGGGACAGATACGCAGTATTTT
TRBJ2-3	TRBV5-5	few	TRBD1	CASSLGQGLTDTQYF	TGTGCCAGCAGCTTGGGACAGGGGTTGACAGATACGCAGTATTTT
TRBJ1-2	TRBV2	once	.	CASSIRAANYGYTF	TGTGCCAGCAGTATAAGAGCTGCTAACTATGGCTACACCTTC
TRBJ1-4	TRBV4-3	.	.	CASSQDRGQNEKLFF	TGCGCCAGCAGCCAAGATCGAGGGCAGAATGAAAAACTGTTTTTT
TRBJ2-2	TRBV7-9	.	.	CASSLIEGPPGELFF	TGTGCCAGCAGCTTAATTGAGGGACCCCCCGGGGAGCTGTTTTTT
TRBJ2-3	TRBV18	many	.	CASSRVRTLTDTQYF	TGTGCCAGCTCACGGGTTCGTACGTTGACAGATACGCAGTATTTT
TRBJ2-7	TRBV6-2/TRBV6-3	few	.	CASRMVESSHYEQYF	TGTGCCAGCAGGATGGTAGAGTCTAGCCACTACGAGCAGTACTTC
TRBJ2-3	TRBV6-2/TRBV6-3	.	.	CASSYDWGQYF	TGTGCCAGCAGTTACGACTGGGGGCAGTACTTT
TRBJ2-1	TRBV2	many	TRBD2	CASSGRLAGYNEQFF	TGTGCCAGCAGTGGGAGACTAGCGGGGTACAATGAGCAGTTCTTC
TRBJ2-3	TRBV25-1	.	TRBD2	CASSEWAGGRTDTQYF	TGTGCCAGCAGTGAATGGGCGGGAGGGCGCACAGATACGCAGTATTTT
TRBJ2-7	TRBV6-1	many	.	CASTKGGDSYEQYF	TGTGCCAGCACCAAGGGGGGGGACTCCTACGAGCAGTACTTC
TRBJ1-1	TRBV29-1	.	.	CSVTQGGTEAFF	TGCAGCGTTACACAAGGGGGCACTGAAGCTTTCTTT